A selection of T cell receptor beta chains follows, all from one sample in a study of response to subunit inactivated influenza vaccine. In TCRdb, the RT-PCR reads were re-called with MiXCR into one record per CDR3 protein. The sample holds about 540,000 distinct CDR3 sequences, around 25% seen once. This sample also appeared in a second study, on T cells expressing NK-cell markers.

Sequencing used CD4+ T cells sorted from PBMCs, obtained roughly 12 days after vaccination. Every receptor here comes from a man aged 45-65 years who received an inactivated influenza vaccine. CDR3s include the opening cysteine and the closing phenylalanine or tryptophan. A D gene is named only where the DNA matches it firmly. Not every row has a clone size; where given, it reads once, few, many or a size class.

clone size,J gene,CDR3 length,V gene,D gene,CDR3 protein,CDR3 DNA
NA,TRBJ2-5,12,TRBV20-1,NA,CSAMAGKETQYF,TGCAGTGCTATGGCGGGAAAAGAGACCCAGTACTTC
NA,TRBJ2-1,15,TRBV7-2,NA,CASSLNGRQYNEQFF,TGTGCCAGCAGCTTAAATGGGCGGCAATACAATGAGCAGTTCTTC
few,TRBJ2-6,14,TRBV5-1,NA,CASGEGSGANVLTF,TGCGCCAGCGGCGAAGGTTCTGGGGCCAACGTCCTGACTTTC
NA,TRBJ1-2,14,TRBV29-1,NA,CSVEGERTVYGYTF,TGCAGCGTTGAAGGGGAAAGGACGGTCTATGGCTACACCTTC
NA,TRBJ1-2,15,TRBV12-3/TRBV12-4,NA,CASSLNGRAAGGYTF,TGTGCCAGCAGTTTAAATGGCAGGGCGGCCGGAGGCTACACCTTC
NA,TRBJ1-2,15,TRBV6-1,NA,CASTRLSQGNYGYTF,TGTGCCAGCACTCGACTGTCACAGGGTAACTATGGCTACACCTTC
many,TRBJ2-3,15,TRBV4-3,NA,CASSQAVGGPDTQYF,TGCGCCAGCAGCCAAGCTGTGGGGGGACCAGATACGCAGTATTTT
NA,TRBJ2-1,15,TRBV6-2/TRBV6-3,TRBD2,CASSYRSGGYNEQFF,TGTGCCAGCAGTTACAGGAGCGGGGGGTACAATGAGCAGTTCTTC
NA,TRBJ2-2,14,TRBV5-1,NA,CASSNSVNTGELFF,TGCGCCAGCAGCAATAGCGTGAACACCGGGGAGCTGTTTTTT
NA,TRBJ2-1,18,TRBV7-3,TRBD2,CASSIKPRTSGTVNEQFF,TGTGCCAGCAGCATAAAACCTCGAACTAGCGGGACGGTCAATGAGCAGTTCTTC
few,TRBJ2-5,16,TRBV7-2,TRBD2,CASSRTSGRSQETQYF,TGTGCCAGCAGCAGGACTAGCGGGAGGTCCCAAGAGACCCAGTACTTC
NA,TRBJ2-7,14,TRBV29-1,NA,CSVVSPPSVYEQYF,TGCAGCGTTGTATCCCCCCCTTCCGTCTACGAGCAGTACTTC
NA,TRBJ2-7,14,TRBV6-1,TRBD1,CASRRGQASYEQYF,TGTGCCAGCAGGCGCGGACAGGCCTCCTACGAGCAGTACTTC
many,TRBJ1-4,15,TRBV7-2,TRBD1,CASSSPRGQNEKLFF,TGTGCCAGCAGCTCCCCCAGGGGGCAGAATGAAAAACTGTTTTTT
few,TRBJ2-1,16,TRBV14,TRBD2,CASRSALAGAPNEQFF,TGTGCCAGCAGATCAGCCCTAGCGGGAGCCCCCAATGAGCAGTTCTTC
many,TRBJ2-7,13,TRBV7-9,NA,CASSHWDGYEQYF,TGTGCCAGCAGCCACTGGGATGGCTACGAGCAGTACTTC
NA,TRBJ2-1,15,TRBV10-3,TRBD2,CAISEALAGGREQFF,TGTGCCATCAGTGAGGCCTTAGCGGGAGGCCGGGAGCAGTTCTTC
NA,TRBJ2-1,16,TRBV6-5,NA,CASSYSDANSYNEQFF,TGTGCCAGCAGTTACTCGGACGCGAACTCCTACAATGAGCAGTTCTTC
NA,TRBJ2-5,13,TRBV6-2/TRBV6-3,NA,CASSYFSLETQYF,TGTGCCAGCAGTTACTTTTCCTTGGAGACCCAGTACTTC
few,TRBJ2-7,11,TRBV20-1,NA,CSARVGDEQYF,TGCAGTGCTAGAGTAGGAGACGAGCAGTACTTC
few,TRBJ1-2,15,TRBV6-1,TRBD1,CASSEWTGENYGYTF,TGTGCCAGCAGTGAATGGACAGGGGAAAACTATGGCTACACCTTC
NA,TRBJ2-7,15,TRBV6-5,NA,CASSYSTGPRGEQYF,TGTGCCAGCAGTTACTCGACAGGACCCCGCGGCGAGCAGTACTTC
NA,TRBJ1-4,14,TRBV7-9,NA,CASSFRDANEKLFF,TGTGCCAGCAGCTTCCGGGACGCGAATGAAAAACTGTTTTTT
NA,TRBJ1-5,15,TRBV6-1,NA,CASSEFSGWDQPQHF,TGTGCCAGCAGTGAATTTTCGGGTTGGGACCAGCCCCAGCATTTT
NA,TRBJ2-3,11,TRBV24-1,NA,CATSDILSQYF,TGTGCCACCAGTGACATTTTGTCGCAGTATTTT
few,TRBJ2-1,15,TRBV9,NA,CASSAGVASYNEQFF,TGTGCCAGCAGCGCGGGGGTGGCCTCCTACAATGAGCAGTTCTTC
NA,TRBJ1-4,13,TRBV29-1,NA,CSTKGSSNEKLFF,TGCAGCACAAAGGGGTCCTCTAATGAAAAACTGTTTTTT
few,TRBJ2-1,16,TRBV24-1,NA,CATSDNGPSSYNEQFF,TGTGCCACCAGTGATAACGGTCCCAGCTCCTACAATGAGCAGTTCTTC
NA,TRBJ2-3,15,TRBV6-4,TRBD2,CASSDSAGVTDTQYF,TGTGCCAGCAGTGACTCGGCGGGGGTCACAGATACGCAGTATTTT
NA,TRBJ2-7,15,TRBV28,TRBD1,CASGGLATGSYEQYF,TGTGCCAGCGGAGGTTTAGCGACAGGGTCCTACGAGCAGTACTTC
few,TRBJ1-1,14,TRBV19,NA,CASSTKLMNTEAFF,TGTGCCAGTAGTACTAAGCTTATGAACACTGAAGCTTTCTTT
NA,TRBJ2-7,15,TRBV28,TRBD1,CASSSGQASAYEQYF,TGTGCCAGCAGTTCCGGACAGGCCAGCGCCTACGAGCAGTACTTC
NA,TRBJ2-3,13,TRBV12-5,TRBD2,CASGPSGSDTQYF,TGTGCTAGTGGGCCTAGCGGGAGTGATACGCAGTATTTT
few,TRBJ2-7,12,TRBV6-1,NA,CASSEFGYEQYF,TGTGCCAGCAGTGAGTTTGGTTACGAGCAGTACTTC
NA,TRBJ2-7,14,TRBV2,NA,CASSEGVAVYEQYF,TGTGCCAGCAGTGAAGGGGTTGCTGTCTACGAGCAGTACTTC
NA,TRBJ1-3,16,TRBV5-1,NA,CASSLARPRAGNTIYF,TGCGCCAGCAGCTTGGCCAGACCCAGGGCTGGAAACACCATATATTTT
few,TRBJ2-1,15,TRBV20-1,NA,CSALDRRLSYNEQFF,TGCAGTGCCTTAGACAGGAGACTCTCCTACAATGAGCAGTTCTTC
NA,TRBJ2-7,14,TRBV6-2/TRBV6-3,NA,CASSYGLTRYEQYF,TGTGCCAGCAGTTACGGACTAACCAGGTACGAGCAGTACTTC
NA,TRBJ2-5,15,TRBV2,NA,CASCFSPNKPETQYF,TGTGCCAGCTGTTTTTCGCCCAATAAACCTGAGACCCAGTACTTC
NA,TRBJ2-4,12,TRBV20-1,NA,CSANPGRNIQYF,TGCAGTGCTAACCCCGGACGGAACATTCAGTACTTC
NA,TRBJ2-5,10,TRBV6-1,NA,CASSYLDQYF,TGTGCCAGCAGTTATCTGGACCAGTACTTC
NA,TRBJ2-2,14,TRBV12-3/TRBV12-4,TRBD1,CASSPTGGSGELFF,TGTGCCAGCAGCCCTACAGGGGGCTCCGGGGAGCTGTTTTTT
few,TRBJ2-5,13,TRBV4-1,NA,CASSQVVQETQYF,TGCGCCAGCAGCCAAGTGGTCCAAGAGACCCAGTACTTC
many,TRBJ2-2,16,TRBV12-3/TRBV12-4,NA,CASSLRVGGNTGELFF,TGTGCCAGCAGTCTCCGTGTTGGGGGGAACACCGGGGAGCTGTTTTTT
few,TRBJ1-5,15,TRBV5-5,NA,CASSLESYSNQPQHF,TGTGCCAGCAGCTTGGAATCCTATAGCAATCAGCCCCAGCATTTT
few,TRBJ2-1,15,TRBV19,TRBD1,CASAPGQGRLNEQFF,TGTGCCAGTGCCCCGGGACAGGGTAGGCTCAATGAGCAGTTCTTC
NA,TRBJ2-7,16,TRBV9,TRBD2,CASSVDGGGGRYEQYF,TGTGCCAGCAGCGTAGATGGCGGGGGTGGACGTTACGAGCAGTACTTC
few,TRBJ1-5,14,TRBV20-1,TRBD1,CSARGTGGDQPQHF,TGCAGTGCTAGAGGGACAGGGGGCGATCAGCCCCAGCATTTT
NA,TRBJ2-4,13,TRBV20-1,NA,CSASPSAKNIQYF,TGCAGTGCATCTCCTTCTGCCAAAAACATTCAGTACTTC
NA,TRBJ2-7,14,TRBV10-3,NA,CAISDSWGSYEQYF,TGTGCCATCAGTGATTCTTGGGGCTCCTACGAGCAGTACTTC
NA,TRBJ2-3,15,TRBV6-1,TRBD2,CASRERGGPTDTQYF,TGTGCCAGCAGGGAACGGGGGGGCCCCACAGATACGCAGTATTTT
NA,TRBJ2-2,14,TRBV7-9,TRBD1,CASSSMTGSGELFF,TGTGCCAGCAGCTCGATGACAGGGTCCGGGGAGCTGTTTTTT
NA,TRBJ1-5,18,TRBV6-1,NA,CASSRAEVGTYSNQPQHF,TGTGCCAGCAGCCGGGCGGAGGTTGGGACTTATAGCAATCAGCCCCAGCATTTT
NA,TRBJ1-2,14,TRBV6-1,NA,CASSPRGSDYGYTF,TGTGCCAGCAGTCCTAGGGGTTCGGACTATGGCTACACCTTC